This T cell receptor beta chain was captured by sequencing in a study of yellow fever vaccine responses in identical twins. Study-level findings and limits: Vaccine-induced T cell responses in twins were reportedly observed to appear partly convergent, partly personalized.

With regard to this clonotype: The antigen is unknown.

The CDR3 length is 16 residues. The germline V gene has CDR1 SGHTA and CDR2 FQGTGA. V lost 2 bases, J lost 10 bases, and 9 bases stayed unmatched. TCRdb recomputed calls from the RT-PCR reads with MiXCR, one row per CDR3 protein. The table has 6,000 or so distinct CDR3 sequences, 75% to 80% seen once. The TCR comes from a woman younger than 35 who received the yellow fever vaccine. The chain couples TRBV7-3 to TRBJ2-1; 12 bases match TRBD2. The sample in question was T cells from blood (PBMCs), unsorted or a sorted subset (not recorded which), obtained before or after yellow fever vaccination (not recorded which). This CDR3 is CASSLPGTSGPREQFF. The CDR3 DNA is TGTGCCAGCAGCTTACCTGGGACTAGCGGGCCTAGGGAGCAGTTCTTC.